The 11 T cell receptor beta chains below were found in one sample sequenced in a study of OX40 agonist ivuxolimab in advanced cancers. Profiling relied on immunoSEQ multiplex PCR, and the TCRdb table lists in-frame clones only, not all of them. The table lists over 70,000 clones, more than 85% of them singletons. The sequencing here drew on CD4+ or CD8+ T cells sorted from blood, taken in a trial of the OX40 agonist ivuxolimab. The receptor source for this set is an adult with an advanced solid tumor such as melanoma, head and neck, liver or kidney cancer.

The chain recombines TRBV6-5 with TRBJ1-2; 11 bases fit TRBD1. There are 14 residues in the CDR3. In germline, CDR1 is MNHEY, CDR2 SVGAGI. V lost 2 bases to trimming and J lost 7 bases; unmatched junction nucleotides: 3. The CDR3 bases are TGTGCCAGCAGTTACCTAGGACAGGGGGCTGGCTACACCTTC. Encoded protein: CASSYLGQGAGYTF.

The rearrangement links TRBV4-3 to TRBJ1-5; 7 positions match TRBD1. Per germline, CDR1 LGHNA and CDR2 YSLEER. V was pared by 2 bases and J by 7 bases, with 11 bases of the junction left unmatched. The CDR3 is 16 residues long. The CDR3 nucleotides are TGCGCCAGCAGCCAAAATAGTAGGACAGGAGGACAGCCCCAGCATTTT. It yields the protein CASSQNSRTGGQPQHF.

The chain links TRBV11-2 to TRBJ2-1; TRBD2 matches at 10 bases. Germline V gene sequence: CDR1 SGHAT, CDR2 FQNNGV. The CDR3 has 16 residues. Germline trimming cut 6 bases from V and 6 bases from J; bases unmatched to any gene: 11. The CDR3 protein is CASRGLVAGGSNEQFF. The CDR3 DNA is TGTGCCAGCAGGGGATTGGTAGCGGGAGGCAGCAATGAGCAGTTCTTC.

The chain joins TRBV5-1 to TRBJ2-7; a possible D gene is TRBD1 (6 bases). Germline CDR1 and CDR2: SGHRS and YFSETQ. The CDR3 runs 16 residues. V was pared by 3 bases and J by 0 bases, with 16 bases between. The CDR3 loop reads CASSSAGVIISYEQYF. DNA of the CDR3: TGCGCCAGCAGCTCGGCAGGGGTCATCATCTCCTACGAGCAGTACTTC.

CDR3 bases: TGTGCCAGCAGTTTAGCTCCAGACGACCTTCCGACCGGGGAGCTGTTTTTT. The encoded protein is CASSLAPDDLPTGELFF. The gene calls are TRBV28 and TRBJ2-2; D not resolved. Germline CDR1 reads MDHEN; CDR2 reads SYDVKM. Trimming shortened V by 2 bases and J by 5 bases, and 18 bases separated the two germline ends. The CDR3 spans 17 residues.

CDR3 in amino acids: CATSPSGIYNEQFF. CDR3 DNA sequence: TGTGCCACCTCCCCTAGCGGGATCTACAATGAGCAGTTCTTC. The J gene is TRBJ2-1, the V gene TRBV6-6, with TRBD2 matching over 9 bases. This CDR3 contains 14 residues. Germline CDR1 and CDR2: MNHNY and SVGAGI (reference sequence). With V trimmed by 10 bases and J by 3 bases, 7 bases remained unmatched.

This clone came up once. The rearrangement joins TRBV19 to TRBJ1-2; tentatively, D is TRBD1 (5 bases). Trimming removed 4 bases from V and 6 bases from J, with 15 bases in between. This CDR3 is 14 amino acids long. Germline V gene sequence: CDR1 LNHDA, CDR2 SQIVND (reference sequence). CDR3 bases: TGTGCCAGTAGTACCCATGGGGGGTATGATGGCTACACCTTC. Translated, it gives CASSTHGGYDGYTF.

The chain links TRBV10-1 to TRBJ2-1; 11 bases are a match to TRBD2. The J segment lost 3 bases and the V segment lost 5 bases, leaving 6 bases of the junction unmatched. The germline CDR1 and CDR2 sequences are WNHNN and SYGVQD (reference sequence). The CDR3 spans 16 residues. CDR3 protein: CASSSLAGGDYNEQFF. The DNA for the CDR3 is TGCGCCAGCAGTTCGCTAGCGGGGGGCGACTACAATGAGCAGTTCTTC.

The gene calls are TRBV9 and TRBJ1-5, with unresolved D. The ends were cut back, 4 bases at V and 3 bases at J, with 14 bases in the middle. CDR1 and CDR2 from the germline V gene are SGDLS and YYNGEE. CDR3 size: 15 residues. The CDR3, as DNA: TGTGCCAGCAGCCCCTCGAGTAGGGTCAATCAGCCCCAGCATTTT. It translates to CASSPSSRVNQPQHF.

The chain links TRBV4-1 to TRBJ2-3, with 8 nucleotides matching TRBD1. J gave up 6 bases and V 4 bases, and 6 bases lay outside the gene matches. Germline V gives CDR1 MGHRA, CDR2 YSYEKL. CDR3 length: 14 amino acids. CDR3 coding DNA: TGCGCCAGCAGCCCCGGACAGGGTCTGGATACGCAGTATTTT. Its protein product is CASSPGQGLDTQYF.

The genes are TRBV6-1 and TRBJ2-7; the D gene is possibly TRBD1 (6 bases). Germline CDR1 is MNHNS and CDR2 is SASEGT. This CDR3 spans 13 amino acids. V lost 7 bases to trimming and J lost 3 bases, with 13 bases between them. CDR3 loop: CASIPQGNYEQYF. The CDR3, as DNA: TGTGCCAGCATCCCACAGGGCAACTACGAGCAGTACTTC.